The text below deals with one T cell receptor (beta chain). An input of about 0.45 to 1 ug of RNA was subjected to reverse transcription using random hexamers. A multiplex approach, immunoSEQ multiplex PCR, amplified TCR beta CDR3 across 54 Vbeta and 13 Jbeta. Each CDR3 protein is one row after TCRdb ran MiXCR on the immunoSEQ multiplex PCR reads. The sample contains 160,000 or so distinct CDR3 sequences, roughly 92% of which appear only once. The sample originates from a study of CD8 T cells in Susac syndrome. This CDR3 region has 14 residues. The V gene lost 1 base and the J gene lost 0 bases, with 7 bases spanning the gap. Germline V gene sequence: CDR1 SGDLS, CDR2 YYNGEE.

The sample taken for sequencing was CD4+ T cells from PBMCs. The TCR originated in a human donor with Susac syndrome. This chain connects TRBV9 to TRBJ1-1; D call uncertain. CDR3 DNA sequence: TGTGCCAGCAGCGTAATCTCGTTGAACACTGAAGCTTTCTTT. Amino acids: CASSVISLNTEAFF.